Below, 6 T cell receptor beta chains from the same sample are listed, as sequenced in a study of blood T cell repertoires in COVID-19 (TCRdb year 2020). The library was obtained by the immunoSEQ multiplex PCR assay. TCRdb took this table from immuneACCESS and kept in-frame rearrangements with V and J called. Such tables lack part of the clones; where checked against another copy, unresolved V genes explain under half of the gap, and the rest is unexplained. This sample comprises 35,000 to 45,000 clones, roughly 93% of them detected only once. Of the sample, under 9.5% is held by the ten largest clones. The sequencing sample was made of peripheral blood. The source of these receptors is a man in his fifties or sixties with active COVID-19.

This clone has only one observation. V gene TRBV6-1 combines with J gene TRBJ2-7, with 10 bases matching TRBD2. Germline V gene data show CDR1 as MNHNS and CDR2 as SASEGT. The CDR3 totals 14 residues. The junction had 4 bases not matched to a gene; V was cut back by 3 bases and J by 5 bases. The CDR3 region is CASSDSGRTDEQYF. As DNA, the CDR3 is TGTGCCAGCAGTGATAGCGGGAGGACCGACGAGCAGTACTTC.

The genes are TRBV4-2 and TRBJ2-7, with unresolved D. Germline CDR1 is LGHNA and CDR2 is YNFKEQ. Trimming stripped 1 base from V and 6 bases from J, with 7 bases between. CDR3 length: 12 residues. CDR3 nucleotide sequence: TGTGCCAGCAGCCAAGTAGCCGCCGAGCAGTACTTC. Translated: CASSQVAAEQYF.

The chain has TRBV28 and TRBJ2-7, with 8 bases matching TRBD1. V lost 8 bases and J lost 5; bases outside the gene matches: 14. The CDR3 sequence is 15 residues long. From germline, CDR1 is MDHEN and CDR2 SYDVKM. The CDR3, as DNA: TGTGCCAGCTATAACAGGGGGTTGGCCCCCCACGAGCAGTACTTC. As protein: CASYNRGLAPHEQYF.

The chain uses TRBV7-2 and TRBJ2-3; no reliable D call. The CDR3 totals 14 residues. V lost 3 bases to trimming and J lost 7 bases, with 14 bases between them. The germline gives CDR1 SGHTA, CDR2 FQGNSA. The CDR3 region is CASSFGGSRNTQYF. The CDR3 nucleotides read TGTGCCAGCAGCTTCGGTGGAAGCAGGAATACGCAGTATTTT.

This chain uses TRBV7-2 with TRBJ2-1; 8 nucleotides align to TRBD1. The trim removed 4 bases at V and 1 base at J, leaving 3 bases unmatched. The CDR3 sequence is 15 residues long. CDR1 is SGHTA, CDR2 FQGNSA, per germline. The CDR3 protein is CASSSGQGSYNEQFF. CDR3 bases: TGTGCCAGCAGCTCAGGACAGGGATCCTACAATGAGCAGTTCTTC.

This clone showed up just a few times. This chain joins TRBV27 and TRBJ1-5; the D is unclear. The CDR3 contains 14 residues. V lost 2 bases, J lost 4 bases, and 9 bases lay in between. CDR1 MNHEY and CDR2 SMNVEV come from the germline V gene (reference sequence). The CDR3 DNA is TGTGCCAGCAGTTTAAGATCGGGAAATCAGCCCCAGCATTTT. Its protein is CASSLRSGNQPQHF.